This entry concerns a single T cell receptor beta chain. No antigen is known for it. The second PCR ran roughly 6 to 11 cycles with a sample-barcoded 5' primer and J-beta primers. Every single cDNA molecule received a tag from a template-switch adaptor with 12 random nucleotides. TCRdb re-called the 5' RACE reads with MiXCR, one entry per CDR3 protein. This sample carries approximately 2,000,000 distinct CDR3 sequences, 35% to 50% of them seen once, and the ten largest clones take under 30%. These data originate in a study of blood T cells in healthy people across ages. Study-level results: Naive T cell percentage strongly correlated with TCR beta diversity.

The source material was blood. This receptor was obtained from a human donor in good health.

The CDR3 DNA reads TGCAGTGCAGCGGGACAGGGTCCTGAAGCTTTCTTT. It is translated as CSAAGQGPEAFF. This chain uses TRBV20-1 with TRBJ1-1; TRBD1 aligns across 9 bases. Unmatched junction bases numbered 5, after V lost 6 bases and J lost 6 bases. The CDR3 totals 12 residues. CDR1 is DFQATT and CDR2 is SNEGSKA in the germline V gene (reference sequence).